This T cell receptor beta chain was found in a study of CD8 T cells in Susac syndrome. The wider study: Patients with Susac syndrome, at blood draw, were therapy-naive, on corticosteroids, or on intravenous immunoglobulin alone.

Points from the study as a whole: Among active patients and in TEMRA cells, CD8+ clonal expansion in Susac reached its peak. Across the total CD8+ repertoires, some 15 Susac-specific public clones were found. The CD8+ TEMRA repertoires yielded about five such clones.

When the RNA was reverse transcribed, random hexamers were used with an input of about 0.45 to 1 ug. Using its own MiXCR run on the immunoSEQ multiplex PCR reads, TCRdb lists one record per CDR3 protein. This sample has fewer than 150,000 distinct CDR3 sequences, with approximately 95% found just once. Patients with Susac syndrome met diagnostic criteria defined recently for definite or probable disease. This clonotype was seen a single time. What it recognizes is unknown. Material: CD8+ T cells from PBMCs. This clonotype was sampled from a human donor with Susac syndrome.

CDR3 loop: CASTRETQYF. CDR3 DNA sequence: TGTGCCAGCACAAGGGAGACCCAGTACTTC. V usage is TRBV3-1 and J usage is TRBJ2-5; D remains ambiguous. V shed 7 bases and J shed 5 bases, with 5 bases lying between them. The CDR3 is 10 amino acids. Germline lookup yields CDR1 LGHDT and CDR2 YNNKEL (reference sequence).